Below are 14 T cell receptor beta chains sequenced from a single sample in a study of blood T cell repertoires in COVID-19. Assay used: immunoSEQ multiplex PCR; TCRdb lists only in-frame clones, some missing. There are around 100,000 clones in the sample; roughly nine tenths occur only once, and roughly 7.3% lies in the top ten. Material for sequencing was peripheral blood. These receptors originate from a man younger than 45 in a cohort sampled during active COVID-19.

The chain couples TRBV9 to TRBJ1-2; D is perhaps TRBD1 (5 bases). The CDR3 contains 13 residues. Germline V lookup: CDR1 SGDLS, CDR2 YYNGEE. Trimming removed 1 base from V and 4 bases from J, with 8 bases in between. CDR3 coding DNA: TGTGCCAGCAGCGTAAAGGGGCTCTATGGCTACACCTTC. Encoded protein: CASSVKGLYGYTF.

The rearrangement joins TRBV7-6 to TRBJ2-1, with 13 nucleotides matching TRBD2. V lost 2 bases to trimming and J lost 0 bases; unmatched junction nucleotides: 7. The CDR3 has 19 residues. CDR1 SGHVS and CDR2 FNYEAQ come from the germline V gene. As DNA, the CDR3 is TGTGCCAGCAGCTTACCCGGACTAGCGGGGGCCACCTCCTACAATGAGCAGTTCTTC. Its translation: CASSLPGLAGATSYNEQFF.

In this sample, this clone is medium-sized. This sample includes further DNA sequences coding for the same CDR3. V is TRBV4-2 and J is TRBJ2-7; D is unresolved. Trimming left V 0 bases short and J 2 bases short, with 14 bases between. CDR1 is LGHNA and CDR2 is YNFKEQ in the germline V gene. This CDR3 is 16 amino acids long. The CDR3: CASSQDQFGIAYEQYF. The CDR3 nucleotides are TGTGCCAGCAGCCAAGATCAATTTGGCATCGCCTACGAGCAGTACTTC.

The chain joins TRBV9 to TRBJ2-2, with D possibly being TRBD1 (6 bases). Trimming shortened V by 2 bases and J by 4 bases, and 12 bases separated the two germline ends. From germline, CDR1 is SGDLS and CDR2 YYNGEE. This CDR3 spans 15 amino acids. The CDR3 is CASSVGTGSTGELFF. CDR3 DNA: TGTGCCAGCAGCGTCGGCACAGGGAGCACCGGGGAGCTGTTTTTT.

The count of this clone is one. The chain is built from TRBV7-2 and TRBJ1-4; TRBD1 aligns across 11 bases. Germline V gives CDR1 SGHTA, CDR2 FQGNSA. The CDR3 has 14 residues. V dropped 5 bases and J dropped 8; count of bases not matched to a gene: 4. CDR3 amino acids: CASSPGTGGEKLFF. DNA for the CDR3: TGTGCCAGCAGCCCCGGGACAGGGGGAGAAAAACTGTTTTTT.

This clone was observed once. The CDR3 sequence is CASSARDSFRGYEQYF. The CDR3 DNA follows: TGTGCCAGCAGCGCCCGGGACAGTTTCCGTGGCTACGAGCAGTACTTC. V gene TRBV7-2 combines with J gene TRBJ2-7, with 7 bases aligning to TRBD1. Germline V gene data show CDR1 as SGHTA and CDR2 as FQGNSA. Trimming at V came to 5 bases and at J to 3 bases, leaving 13 bases not matched to a gene. CDR3 length: 16 residues.

This clone was detected a few times. This rearrangement joins TRBV28 to TRBJ1-2, with D possibly being TRBD1 (5 bases). In germline, CDR1 is MDHEN, CDR2 SYDVKM. The CDR3 is 15 residues long. V lost 4 bases and J lost 2, with 14 bases in between. The CDR3 spells CASSSSTDQNYGYTF. In DNA form, the CDR3 reads TGTGCCAGCAGTTCATCGACAGATCAAAACTATGGCTACACCTTC.

The chain joins TRBV7-9 to TRBJ2-7; 10 bases agree with TRBD1. V was clipped by 1 base and J by 5 bases; unmatched bases: 2. CDR1 and CDR2 (germline): SEHNR, FQNEAQ (reference sequence). The CDR3 has 14 amino acids. This CDR3 reads CASSLDGTGDEQYF. In nucleotides, the CDR3 is TGTGCCAGCAGCTTAGATGGGACAGGGGACGAGCAGTACTTC.

The sample holds a few counts of this clone. The chain couples TRBV18 to TRBJ2-7, with 11 bases that match TRBD2. The J segment lost 3 bases and the V segment lost 6 bases, leaving 10 bases of the junction unmatched. This CDR3 is built from 16 residues. The germline gives CDR1 KGHSH, CDR2 LQKENI. The CDR3 loop reads CASSTSLAGGLYEQYF. Written as DNA, the CDR3 is TGTGCCAGCTCCACATCCCTAGCGGGGGGCCTCTACGAGCAGTACTTC.

This rearrangement joins TRBV5-4 to TRBJ2-1, with 8 bases lining up with TRBD2. Trimming at V came to 1 base and at J to 5 bases, leaving 5 bases not matched to a gene. Germline-derived CDR1 and CDR2 are SGHNT and YYREEE (reference sequence). This CDR3 contains 15 residues. The CDR3 reads CASSLNPGGDNEQFF. CDR3 bases: TGTGCCAGCAGCTTGAACCCGGGGGGGGACAATGAGCAGTTCTTC.

The chain uses TRBV5-1 and TRBJ1-2; 8 nucleotides align to TRBD1. V was clipped by 3 bases and J by 2 bases; unmatched bases: 3. The CDR3 loop spans 14 amino acids. The germline CDR1 and CDR2 sequences are SGHRS and YFSETQ. CDR3 nucleotides: TGCGCCAGCAGCTCGGGACAGGCAAACTATGGCTACACCTTC. It translates to CASSSGQANYGYTF.

V is TRBV2 and J is TRBJ1-2, with D unresolved. Germline V gene data show CDR1 as SNHLY and CDR2 as FYNNEI. V dropped 6 bases and J dropped 1 base, with 12 bases sitting between them. The CDR3 runs 14 residues. The CDR3 is CASRPPGSNYGYTF. As DNA, the CDR3 is TGTGCCAGCAGGCCGCCAGGCAGTAACTATGGCTACACCTTC. The whole variable domain, remainder taken from reference TRBV2 and TRBJ1-2, is EPEVTQTPSHQVTQMGQEVILRCVPISNHLYFYWYRQILGQKVEFLVSFYNNEISEKSEIFDDQFSVERPDGSNFTLKIRSTKLEDSAMYFCASRPPGSNYGYTFGSGTRLTVV.

The chain combines TRBV5-4 with TRBJ2-2; TRBD1 agrees at 10 bases. The junction had 3 bases not matched to a gene; V was cut back by 3 bases and J by 4 bases. This CDR3 is built from 15 residues. CDR1 is SGHNT and CDR2 is YYREEE in the germline V gene (reference sequence). CDR3 loop: CASSSRTGGTGELFF. The CDR3 bases are TGTGCCAGCAGCTCACGGACAGGGGGCACCGGGGAGCTGTTTTTT.

The rearrangement links TRBV30 to TRBJ2-2; no reliable D call. The CDR3 runs 14 residues. Germline V gives CDR1 GTSNPN, CDR2 SVGIG (reference sequence). Deletions cut 2 bases from V and 7 bases from J, with 14 bases between. The CDR3 nucleotides read TGTGCCTGGAGTTTCGGTCCTCGACACGGGGAGCTGTTTTTT. It yields the protein CAWSFGPRHGELFF.